The present entry profiles one T cell receptor beta chain with its context. Antigen specificity is unknown. Template material for TCR beta VDJ and CDR3 profiling consisted of genomic DNA. TCRdb ran MiXCR on the reads and lists one entry per CDR3 protein. The table includes around 160,000 distinct CDR3 sequences, roughly 48% detected once. The data derive from a study of CD8+CD57+ T cells in acquired aplastic anemia. Points from the study as a whole: Patients and controls had in common twenty-nine CD8+ CDR3 sequences.

The length of the CDR3 is 15 residues. CDR1 and CDR2 from the germline V gene are DFQATT and SNEGSKA (reference sequence). Trimming cost V 6 bases and J 6 bases, with 20 bases left between them. By flow cytometry, patients selected for sequencing had shown an expansion of CD8+CD57+ cells. Everyone among the patients had severe acquired aplastic anemia. The source material was sorted CD4+, CD8+, or CD8+CD57+ T cells (not recorded which) from PBMCs. The chain employs TRBV20-1 and TRBJ1-4; possibly TRBD1 for D (6 bases). This receptor was taken from a human donor with aplastic anemia. CDR3 sequence: CSAVTPTGPYEKLFF. Here the CDR3 DNA reads TGCAGTGCCGTCACCCCTACAGGGCCGTATGAAAAACTGTTTTTT.